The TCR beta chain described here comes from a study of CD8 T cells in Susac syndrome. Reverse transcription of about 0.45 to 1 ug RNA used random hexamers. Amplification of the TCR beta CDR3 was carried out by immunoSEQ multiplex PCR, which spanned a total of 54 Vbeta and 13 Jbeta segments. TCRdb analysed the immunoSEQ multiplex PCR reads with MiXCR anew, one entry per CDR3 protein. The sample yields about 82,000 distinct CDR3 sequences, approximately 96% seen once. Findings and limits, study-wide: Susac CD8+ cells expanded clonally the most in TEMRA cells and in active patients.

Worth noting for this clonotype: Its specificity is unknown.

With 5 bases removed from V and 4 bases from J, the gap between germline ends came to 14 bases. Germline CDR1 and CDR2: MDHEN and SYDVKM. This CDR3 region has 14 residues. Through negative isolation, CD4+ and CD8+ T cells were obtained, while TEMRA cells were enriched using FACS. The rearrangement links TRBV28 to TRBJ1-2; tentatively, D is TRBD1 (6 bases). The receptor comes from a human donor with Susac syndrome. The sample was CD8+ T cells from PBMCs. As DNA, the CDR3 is TGTGCCAGCAGTCCCCAGGGGAGACCCTATGGCTACACCTTC. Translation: CASSPQGRPYGYTF.